The clone carrying this T cell receptor beta chain was seen only a few times. Repertoires were generated with immunoSEQ multiplex PCR, while TCRdb's copy carries only in-frame clones and drops some. The repertoire includes 100,000 to 120,000 clones, around 79% of them detected once, and roughly 17% sits in the top ten. CDR3 length: 14 residues. Trimming removed 2 bases from V and 11 bases from J; junction bases left unmatched: 11. Germline assignment: CDR1 SGHRS and CDR2 YFSETQ. These data originate in a study of blood T cell repertoires in COVID-19. Across the whole study: From T cells, B-cell-depleted T cells, or PBMCs came the material, which was cDNA or gDNA.

The sequence was collected from a woman over 75 with active or convalescent COVID-19. The chain carries TRBV5-1 and TRBJ2-7; 9 nucleotides line up with TRBD1. Specimen: peripheral blood. The CDR3 spells CASSFTGGAVVKYF. The CDR3 coding sequence is TGCGCCAGCAGCTTCACAGGGGGCGCGGTAGTAAAGTACTTC.